This T cell receptor (beta chain) is drawn from a study of blood T cell repertoires in COVID-19. Study at large: There were acute and convalescent COVID-19 samples, and they came from the United States, Italy and Spain. In each case, the material was cDNA or gDNA derived from T cells, B-cell-depleted T cells, or PBMCs.

Original processing notes: Amplifying reference gene primers gave estimates of nucleated cell counts. Profiling relied on immunoSEQ multiplex PCR, and the TCRdb table lists in-frame clones only, not all of them. V and J calls and clone size are as listed in that table; D and trimming were resolved from the DNA. This sample has approximately 200,000 clones, with more than 75% found just once. The germline CDR1 and CDR2 sequences are SGHDN and FVKESK. The CDR3 spans 15 residues. The V and J ends lost 4 bases and 4 bases respectively, with 14 bases between them. This receptor was identified in a man over 45 who had recovered from COVID-19. The V gene is TRBV14, the J gene TRBJ2-1; D possibly corresponds to TRBD1 (6 bases). The sample comprised peripheral blood. For the CDR3, the DNA is TGTGCCAGCAGCCCACACCGAAGGGGGTACAATGAGCAGTTCTTC. Translated, it gives CASSPHRRGYNEQFF.